This T cell receptor beta chain was sequenced for a study of siplizumab effects on memory and regulatory T cells. Study-level points and caveats: Unstimulated subsets captured only a minor fraction of alloreactive clones. Naive or memory phenotype assignment was not possible for roughly 80-97% of proliferating CD4+ or CD8+ clones. In the presence of siplizumab, alloreactive sequences traceable to unstimulated CD4+ memory cells were significantly reduced.

Worth noting for this clone: Its matching antigen is unknown.

About 10^5 TCR templates were measured in each sample. Sequencing was performed with immunoSEQ multiplex PCR; in TCRdb, only in-frame clones are kept and a portion is missing. This table holds just under 85,000 clones, about nine tenths found once. V lost 6 bases to trimming and J lost 0 bases, with 15 bases between them. CDR3 size: 15 residues. The V gene's germline CDR1 is SNHLY and CDR2 FYNNEI. The source material was Tregs sorted from blood. The sequence derives from a human donor in good health. The V and J genes are TRBV2 and TRBJ2-7; TRBD1 is a possible D gene (6 bases). The CDR3 reads CASRNQGLSSYEQYF. CDR3 DNA: TGTGCCAGCAGGAATCAGGGGTTGTCCTCCTACGAGCAGTACTTC. Using reference TRBV2 and TRBJ2-7 for the parts outside the CDR3, the full variable domain is EPEVTQTPSHQVTQMGQEVILRCVPISNHLYFYWYRQILGQKVEFLVSFYNNEISEKSEIFDDQFSVERPDGSNFTLKIRSTKLEDSAMYFCASRNQGLSSYEQYFGPGTRLTVT.